This T cell receptor beta chain derives from a study of regulatory T cells in long-lasting Graves disease. This clonotype has at least ten counts. This CDR3 is 11 amino acids long. Deletions cut 2 bases from V and 7 bases from J, with 5 bases between. TCR beta libraries were built with iRepertoire HTBI primers and Arm-PCR of CDR3 regions. One entry per CDR3 protein, called by TCRdb with MiXCR from the multiplex PCR reads. The sample lists some 450,000 distinct CDR3 sequences, roughly 17% occurring once. As to time point: newly diagnosed GD, antithyroid drugs for less than 3 months. Construction of the TCR library relied on RNA isolated from PBMCs. These same records also appear under a second study, on T cells in Graves' hyperthyroidism and ophthalmopathy.

This chain links TRBV12-3 or TRBV12-4 with TRBJ1-1; D unresolved. This receptor was obtained from a woman in her twenties or thirties with Graves disease. The sequenced sample was peripheral blood mononuclear cells (PBMCs), obtained at new diagnosis, from a patient treated with antithyroid drugs. In DNA, the CDR3 is TGTGCCAGCAGTTTAAGTATTGAAGCTTTCTTT. Translating it yields CASSLSIEAFF.